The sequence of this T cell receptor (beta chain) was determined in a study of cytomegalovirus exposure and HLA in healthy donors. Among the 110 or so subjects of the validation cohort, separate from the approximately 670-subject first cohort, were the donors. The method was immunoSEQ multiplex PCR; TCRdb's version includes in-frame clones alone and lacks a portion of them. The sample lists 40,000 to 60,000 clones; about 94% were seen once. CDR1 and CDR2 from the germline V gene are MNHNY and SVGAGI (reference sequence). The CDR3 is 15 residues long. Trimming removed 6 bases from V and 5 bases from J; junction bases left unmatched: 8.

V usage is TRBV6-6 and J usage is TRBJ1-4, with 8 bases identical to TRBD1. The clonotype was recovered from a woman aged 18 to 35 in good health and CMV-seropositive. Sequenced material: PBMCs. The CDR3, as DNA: TGTGCCAGCAGCCAAAGGGACAGGCAGAATGAAAAACTGTTTTTT. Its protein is CASSQRDRQNEKLFF.